One and the same sample provided the 20 T cell receptor beta chains below, sequenced in a study of tumor T cells in aggressive B-cell lymphoma. Produced via immunoSEQ multiplex PCR; TCRdb's table is partial and in-frame only. The sample lists several thousand clones; 69% were seen once. Sequencing was carried out using tumor tissue. The receptors were gathered from an adult with diffuse large B cell lymphoma.

The genes are TRBV27 and TRBJ2-6; D gene uncertain. Germline CDR1 MNHEY, CDR2 SMNVEV (reference sequence). This CDR3 contains 12 residues. V lost 4 bases and J 5 bases, leaving 3 bases between the germline ends. The CDR3 coding sequence is TGTGCCAGCAGTTCTTGGGCCAACGTCCTGACTTTC. Its protein is CASSSWANVLTF.

This clone was observed a few times. This rearrangement joins TRBV27 to TRBJ2-1; 10 bases line up with TRBD2. The CDR3 runs 15 residues. Germline CDR1 reads MNHEY; CDR2 reads SMNVEV (reference sequence). Trimming cost V 5 bases and J 7 bases; bases outside gene matches: 8. CDR3 amino acids: CASSPLAGVWNEQFF. The CDR3, as DNA: TGTGCCAGCAGTCCTCTAGCGGGAGTGTGGAATGAGCAGTTCTTC.

This rearrangement joins TRBV5-1 to TRBJ1-4; D perhaps matches TRBD1 (5 bases). CDR1 and CDR2 (germline): SGHRS, YFSETQ. Trimming shortened V by 0 bases and J by 2 bases, and 11 bases separated the two germline ends. This CDR3 contains 16 residues. The DNA of the CDR3 is TGCGCCAGCAGCTTGGCCCTAGGGGCGACTAATGAAAAACTGTTTTTT. Translating gives CASSLALGATNEKLFF.

The rearrangement links TRBV10-3 to TRBJ1-1; D uncertain. CDR1 ENHRY and CDR2 SYGVKD come from the germline V gene. The length of the CDR3 is 13 residues. V lost 5 bases and J lost 2, with 9 bases in between. The CDR3 bases are TGTGCCATCAGTCCGGGAGGTAACACTGAAGCTTTCTTT. Protein sequence: CAISPGGNTEAFF.

This chain links TRBV5-8 with TRBJ1-2; 7 bases are a match to TRBD1. Trimming at V came to 0 bases and at J to 0 bases, leaving 5 bases not matched to a gene. The germline V gene encodes CDR1 SGHTS and CDR2 YDEGEE. The CDR3 sequence is 16 residues long. CDR3 amino acids: CASSLAGTATNYGYTF. CDR3 nucleotides: TGTGCCAGCAGCTTGGCCGGGACAGCGACTAACTATGGCTACACCTTC.

The J gene is TRBJ2-7, the V gene TRBV27, with 8 bases aligning to TRBD2. Per the germline V gene, CDR1 is MNHEY and CDR2 is SMNVEV (reference sequence). Trimming at V came to 5 bases and at J to 3 bases, leaving 9 bases not matched to a gene. This CDR3 is 15 amino acids long. Here the CDR3 reads CASSRASGWIYEQYF. The CDR3 DNA is TGTGCCAGCAGTCGGGCTAGCGGGTGGATCTACGAGCAGTACTTC.

CDR3 sequence reads: CASSFETRQGLYF. CDR3 nucleotides: TGCGCCAGCAGCTTTGAGACCCGACAGGGTCTTTACTTC. The chain employs TRBV5-1 and TRBJ2-4; 7 nucleotides agree with TRBD1. The germline CDR1 and CDR2 sequences are SGHRS and YFSETQ. The CDR3 is 13 amino acids. The V segment lost 2 bases and the J segment 16 bases; nucleotides outside the gene matches: 12.

This chain uses TRBV7-2 with TRBJ2-5; no firm D call. Germline V gene data show CDR1 as SGHTA and CDR2 as FQGNSA. V gave up 2 bases and J gave up 2 bases, with 6 bases separating them. There are 13 residues in the CDR3. CDR3 amino acids: CASSLTFQETQYF. The CDR3 nucleotides are TGTGCCAGCAGCTTAACTTTTCAAGAGACCCAGTACTTC. Based on the CDR3 plus reference TRBV7-2 and TRBJ2-5, the full variable domain is GAGVSQSPSNKVTEKGKDVELRCDPISGHTALYWYRQSLGQGLEFLIYFQGNSAPDKSGLPSDRFSAERTGGSVSTLTIQRTQQEDSAVYLCASSLTFQETQYFGPGTRLLVL.

The chain employs TRBV28 and TRBJ1-2, with D unclear. V lost 5 bases and J lost 8, with 18 bases in between. Germline lookup yields CDR1 MDHEN and CDR2 SYDVKM. The CDR3 has 14 residues. The CDR3 spells CASSQLRLPLGYTF. DNA for the CDR3: TGTGCCAGCAGTCAACTACGACTGCCCCTAGGCTACACCTTC.

As for this clone: Other nucleotide sequences in the sample specify the same CDR3. The chain links TRBV5-6 to TRBJ2-7; TRBD1 matches at 9 bases. The junction had 1 base not matched to a gene; V was cut back by 0 bases and J by 6 bases. The germline gives CDR1 SGHDT, CDR2 YYEEEE. The CDR3 loop spans 13 amino acids. The CDR3 protein is CASSLGTGAEQYF. CDR3 in DNA: TGTGCCAGCAGCTTGGGGACAGGGGCCGAGCAGTACTTC.

The chain joins TRBV19 to TRBJ2-1; 7 bases line up with TRBD2. The CDR3 consists of 17 residues. The V segment lost 2 bases and the J segment 7 bases; nucleotides outside the gene matches: 14. The V gene's germline CDR1 is LNHDA and CDR2 SQIVND (reference sequence). The CDR3 bases are TGTGCCAGTAGTATAAGCGGGTTGGTAGCGGGCGCTAATGAGCAGTTCTTC. Translation: CASSISGLVAGANEQFF.

The chain uses TRBV11-1 and TRBJ2-7; 7 positions match TRBD1. J lost 5 bases, V lost 5 bases, and 6 bases had no gene match. The CDR3 is made up of 13 amino acids. Germline V gene lookup returns CDR1 SGHAT and CDR2 FQDESV (reference sequence). The CDR3 bases are TGTGCCAGCAGCCTCGACAGGGTAAACGAGCAGTACTTC. Its translation is CASSLDRVNEQYF.

This clone was recorded a few times. The chain employs TRBV2 and TRBJ2-7; D is possibly TRBD1 (5 bases). The germline gives CDR1 SNHLY, CDR2 FYNNEI. The CDR3 is made up of 13 amino acids. The ends were cut back, 8 bases at V and 2 bases at J, with 13 bases in the middle. The CDR3 loop reads CASGRTQAYEQYF. The CDR3 region has the DNA TGTGCCAGCGGAAGGACACAGGCCTACGAGCAGTACTTC.

This clone has a single count. V and J are TRBV21-1 and TRBJ2-4; the table's D call, TRBD2, was not checked against the DNA. TRBV21-1 constitutes a pseudogene. The CDR3 covers 16 residues. CDR3 sequence: CASSKGGTLAKNIQYF. The CDR3 region has the DNA TGTGCCAGCAGCAAGGGTGGGACTCTAGCCAAAAACATTCAGTACTTC.

The V and J genes are TRBV2 and TRBJ1-6, with 7 bases fitting TRBD1. The CDR3 sequence is 18 residues long. Germline V CDR1 and CDR2: SNHLY, FYNNEI. Trimming at V came to 11 bases and at J to 6 bases, leaving 22 bases not matched to a gene. This chain's CDR3 is CAAAVGTDTIPLNSPLHF. CDR3 bases: TGTGCCGCCGCAGTTGGGACAGATACCATTCCTCTTAATTCACCCCTCCACTTT.

V is TRBV18 and J is TRBJ2-2; a possible D gene is TRBD1 (8 bases). The CDR3 length is 14 residues. V was cut by 11 bases and J by 4 bases, with 17 bases left in between. Germline loops: CDR1 KGHSH, CDR2 LQKENI. The CDR3: CAGQGGPGTGELFF. CDR3 in DNA: TGTGCCGGACAGGGAGGGCCTGGCACCGGGGAGCTGTTTTTT.

The chain recombines TRBV4-3 with TRBJ1-1; D not certain. This CDR3 comprises 13 residues. V lost 4 bases and J lost 4, with 10 bases in between. Germline-derived CDR1 and CDR2 are LGHNA and YSLEER. As DNA, the CDR3 is TGCGCCAGCAGCCCCCGGGGTGGCACTGAAGCTTTCTTT. Translated: CASSPRGGTEAFF.

V usage is TRBV9 and J usage is TRBJ2-7, with a weak D call TRBD2 (5 bases). V was clipped by 4 bases and J by 6 bases, with 17 bases between them. The CDR3 sequence is 14 residues long. Germline V CDR1 and CDR2: SGDLS, YYNGEE. DNA of the CDR3: TGTGCCAGCAGCCCACGCCGGGGAGTGGGCGAGCAGTACTTC. Translated: CASSPRRGVGEQYF.

The V gene is TRBV27, the J gene TRBJ1-5; 7 nucleotides line up with TRBD1. Germline CDR1 and CDR2: MNHEY and SMNVEV (reference sequence). Germline trimming cut 5 bases from V and 5 bases from J; bases unmatched to any gene: 6. The CDR3 runs 14 residues. The CDR3: CASSTRQGHQPQHF. The CDR3 nucleotides are TGTGCCAGCAGTACACGACAGGGACATCAGCCCCAGCATTTT.

The rearrangement links TRBV18 to TRBJ1-5, with unresolved D. V dropped 3 bases and J dropped 0 bases, with 6 bases sitting between them. CDR1 and CDR2 from the germline V gene are KGHSH and LQKENI. The CDR3 runs to 14 residues. CDR3 amino acids: CASSPADSNQPQHF. CDR3 nucleotides: TGTGCCAGCTCACCGGCAGATAGCAATCAGCCCCAGCATTTT.